These 3 T cell receptor beta chains were all obtained from the same sample, sequenced in a study of T cell responses to AZD1222 COVID-19 vaccine. Method: immunoSEQ multiplex PCR; TCRdb's copy keeps in-frame clones and lacks some. This sample has approximately 88,000 clones; around nine tenths occur once, and the top ten carry approximately 5.2%. The specimen comprised peripheral blood, sampled 28 days after the second AZD1222 dose. The receptors were gathered from an adult who received the AZD1222 COVID-19 vaccine.

J is TRBJ1-2 and V is TRBV7-8; D is ambiguous. The ends were cut back, 5 bases at V and 6 bases at J, with 13 bases in the middle. This CDR3 region has 13 residues. Germline assignment: CDR1 SGHVS and CDR2 FQNEAQ. This chain's CDR3 is CASSRGVVDGYTF. CDR3 in DNA: TGTGCCAGCAGCCGGGGAGTCGTAGATGGCTACACCTTC.

The J gene is TRBJ1-2, the V gene TRBV2; 9 positions match TRBD1. The germline gives CDR1 SNHLY, CDR2 FYNNEI. There are 13 residues in the CDR3. J was trimmed by 7 bases and V by 7 bases; bases with no gene match: 7. CDR3 DNA sequence: TGTGCCAGCACCGAGGGACAGGGCATTGGCTACACCTTC. Amino acid sequence: CASTEGQGIGYTF.

The CDR3 protein is CASSPGRGETQYF. CDR3 nucleotide sequence: TGTGCCAGCTCACCAGGGAGGGGAGAGACCCAGTACTTC. The chain carries TRBV18 and TRBJ2-5; 7 nucleotides line up with TRBD2. This CDR3 is built from 13 residues. Germline lookup yields CDR1 KGHSH and CDR2 LQKENI. Trimming removed 2 bases from V and 4 bases from J; junction bases left unmatched: 1.